The entry below describes one T cell receptor (beta chain). Its antigen is currently unknown. Amplification used 60 Vbeta primers and 13 Jbeta primers. The data were produced by immunoSEQ multiplex PCR, yet TCRdb's version contains in-frame clones alone and is incomplete. The sample consists of fewer than 120,000 clones, around 87% of them appearing once. The record originates from a study of cytomegalovirus exposure and HLA in healthy donors. Study details: An earlier analysis identified 110 million or so unique TCR beta sequences in 150 million to 200 million T cells. Around 77% of roughly 430 genotyped donors fell in the Caucasian-associated ancestry cluster.

Germline trimming cut 6 bases from V and 4 bases from J; bases unmatched to any gene: 7. The CDR3 covers 15 residues. Germline V gives CDR1 MNHNS, CDR2 SASEGT. Overall study findings and caveats: Researchers counted around 150 TCR beta chains as cytomegalovirus-associated. Analyzed later, association rates of TCRs varied across HLA loci, with DRB1 most and HLA-C fewest.

This chain uses TRBV6-1 with TRBJ1-5; 9 nucleotides agree with TRBD1. The sample taken for sequencing was PBMCs. This TCR came from a middle-aged man in good health and CMV-seronegative. CDR3 in DNA: TGTGCCAGCAGCCCCGGGACAGGGAAAAATCAGCCCCAGCATTTT. This translates into CASSPGTGKNQPQHF.